This paragraph reports one T cell receptor (beta chain). This clone was counted a few times. Its antigen is not yet known. Per-base qualities were not stored, and no clone one base away is much larger. Sequences KGHSH (CDR1) and LQKENI (CDR2) are obtained from the germline V gene. Compared with germline, V lacks 0 bases and J lacks 4 bases; bases without a gene match: 4. Reading from cysteine to phenylalanine, the CDR3 counts 16 amino acids. Only the CDR3 DNA stays, 48 bases, in frame from base 1. The sample is drawn from a study of cytomegalovirus exposure and HLA in healthy donors (TCRdb year 2017). Study-level background: An earlier analysis of more than 550 of the donors reported about 280 Gb of sequence data and around 110 million unique TCR beta sequences obtained from about 179 million T cells. An early release that covered about 600 HLA-typed donors contained approximately 300 gigabases of sequencing data and tens of millions of unique TCR sequences. Of the 300 to 450 genotyped donors, over 70% fell in the genetic ancestry cluster associated with self-reported Caucasian donors. The study was designed to test whether signatures of past pathogen exposure could be identified by cataloging public T cell receptors. The study profiled the T cell repertoires of under 700 subjects by immunosequencing and related them to cytomegalovirus serostatus. Besides the first cohort of under 700 subjects, a separate validation cohort made up of 120 different subjects was used. To predict cytomegalovirus infection status, the study combined high-throughput TCR immunosequencing, statistical association of individual TCRs with disease status, and machine learning. To study patterns of TCR occurrence, a later analysis re-analyzed previously published TCR beta repertoires from just over 650 donors and added high-resolution HLA genotyping. Rather than using new phenotypic data, the later analysis identified candidate immune exposures from TCR beta sequences and from how often those sequences occurred across donors. In an earlier analysis of a few hundred of the donors, high-throughput TCR beta sequencing was used to judge whether each TCR beta V gene segment behaved as functional or pseudogenic. Donor age, sex, ethnicity and CMV serostatus were compiled together with the repertoire data. In a later genetic analysis, genome-wide SNP genotypes for about three fifths of the 666 donors were used, and that subset was treated as a discovery cohort. All discovery cohort repertoires had been generated using a single sequencing platform. Both class I and class II loci were covered by HLA typing, at four-digit resolution. Typing coverage varied by locus: roughly 629-630 donors for A, B, C, DRB1 and DQB1; roughly 520 for DQA1; around 570 for DPA1; approximately 490 for DPB1. Roughly five DR-DQ haplotypes were handled as single units for association and clustering, since linkage in the cohort was strong. Among 300 to 500 genotyped donors of the cohort, an average of approximately 220,000 unique TCR beta nucleotide sequences was sequenced per donor, of which roughly 18% were non-productive.

Study-wide findings and limitations: In a later analysis, the rate of TCR association differed among HLA loci, with DRB1 alleles having the most associated TCRs and HLA-C alleles having the fewest. When HLA alleles, especially DR and DQ, strongly co-occurred, TCR associations were difficult to assign to individual alleles. A later analysis found that HLA-associated TCR beta chains were more clonally expanded and had lower generation probabilities than equally common non-associated chains. An association between a missense DCLRE1C variant and V-gene and J-gene trimming of TCR beta chains was found in a later genetic analysis and replicated in an independent cohort. Compared with the approximately 700-donor mean, donors in an Asian-associated ancestry cluster had fewer N-insertions in productive TCRs, according to a later genetic analysis. Most CMV-associated TCR beta chains appeared to be HLA-restricted in a later analysis, and the HLA associations seemed to be driven largely by CMV exposure. According to the authors, the approach could potentially be generalized to other disease states and immunological phenotypes. A further reported finding was that TCR beta sequences accurately predicted the HLA-A and HLA-B alleles for most subjects in the first cohort. In this cohort, only TCR beta chains were sequenced, and detectable features were limited by the absence of alpha or paired-chain data. In a later analysis, 16,951 TCR beta sequences were associated with specific HLA alleles at a false discovery rate of 0.05. In an earlier analysis of 450 to 750 of the donors, most TCR beta V segments appeared in productive rearrangements about 87% or about 30% of the time, broadly matching IMGT annotations. The study gave a list of some 150 TCR beta chains associated with cytomegalovirus. Cytomegalovirus status was reported to be diagnosed by the classifier with high specificity and sensitivity in both the original and validation cohorts. Across donors, most TCR sequences were observed very rarely, whereas some public TCRs were present in many individuals. In vitro tests confirmed that a few of the cytomegalovirus-associated TCR beta chains recognize cytomegalovirus antigens. The earlier analysis of 587 of the donors excluded roughly 16 rarely observed V segments, including chromosome 9 orphons, because counts were too low. Linkage disequilibrium might explain the correlated functional status among segregating V segments, but an unknown experimental factor could not be excluded. A cluster of highly shared sequence variants was judged likely to represent a technical artifact of the sequencing pipeline. Some IMGT-functional V segments, including TRBV6-2 and TRBV6-3, could not be distinguished by the 87-base-pair reads and were therefore excluded. CMV serostatus was the only immune exposure information available for the cohort. According to a later analysis, parvovirus B19, influenza, CMV and Epstein-Barr virus appeared linked to several top co-occurrence clusters. Because HLA typing was missing for some donors at each locus, association tests included only the typed subset. The presence/absence analyses assumed that sequencing depth was roughly uniform across donors, and that assumption may not be true.

In total, approximately 610 healthy bone marrow donors made up the cohort. Cohort members were all nominally healthy when sampled, although unrecorded immune exposures were likely present. The donor tested CMV seronegative and was one of the 352 seronegative cohort members. Each donor provided a peripheral blood sample, and peripheral blood mononuclear cells were used for TCR beta sequencing. The Qiagen DNeasy Blood Extraction Kit was used to extract genomic DNA from the blood cell samples. Receptors were amplified or captured by the immunoSEQ multiplex PCR assay. The multiplex PCR relied on a mix of 60 forward primers for TCR Vbeta segments and 13 reverse primers for TCR Jbeta segments. The CDR3 region of rearranged TCR beta genes was amplified from genomic DNA with a multiplex PCR assay. On the Illumina HiSeq System, the amplified TCR beta libraries were sequenced as 87-base-pair reads. In the source study's methods: Across the 500 to 700 repertoires, a later analysis counted roughly 77 million unique TCR beta chains, around 11 million of which were shared by at least two donors. A nearest-neighbor algorithm error-corrected the raw reads and collapsed the reads into unique sequences, merging closely related sequences to remove PCR and sequencing errors. V, D and J gene segments were assigned by aligning CDR3 sequences to IMGT reference sequences. For a sequence to be retained, at least a six-nucleotide match to both a V gene segment and a J gene segment was required. Rearrangements were called productive when the CDR3 lacked stop codons and stayed in frame with V and J; all others were non-productive. Following IMGT convention, CDR3 was defined as the stretch from the second conserved V-encoded cysteine up to the conserved J-encoded phenylalanine. The earlier analysis of 550 to 650 of the donors excluded any sequence lacking an unambiguous match to a single V gene segment. In an earlier analysis of approximately 610 of the donors, V segments were called functional above 56.7% productive rearrangements and were called segregating when the between-donor standard deviation exceeded 5%. A statistical classification framework was developed to diagnose cytomegalovirus status using the catalog of TCR beta chain sequences. A later analysis assigned V and J genes by comparing TCR nucleotide sequences with IMGT/GENE-DB human TR gene sequences. A later analysis assigned CDR3 sequences and most-parsimonious VDJ recombination scenarios with the TCRdist pipeline. In a later analysis, each TCR beta chain was defined by its CDR3 amino acid sequence together with its V-gene family, and reads lacking a unique V-gene family were excluded. In a later analysis, 450 to 600 highly shared, low-generation-probability nucleotide sequences were removed to address suspected cross-contamination and a sequencing artifact. A later analysis calculated a clonal expansion index for each public chain from normalized within-repertoire ranks of inferred template counts. A later analysis computed generation probabilities with a VDJ recombination model fitted to out-of-frame rearrangements, and checked the results against IGoR. Hypergeometric tests were used in a later analysis to score TCR-TCR, TCR-HLA and TCR-CMV co-occurrence, with a repertoire-size bias correction applied to the TCR pairs. A later analysis estimated false discovery rates by permuting HLA or CMV assignments 20 times. In a later analysis, co-occurring TCRs were grouped with DBSCAN, and TCRdist sequence similarity was added when clustering was performed within HLA-allele-positive subsets. For co-occurrence clustering, repertoires with fewer than 30,000 or more than 120,000 public chains were excluded, along with 5 or 6 repertoires with anomalous nucleotide sharing. The clones in this table, taken by TCRdb from immuneACCESS, are in-frame only. Not every clone is retained; where verified, under half of the shortfall comes from an unresolved V gene, and the cause of the rest is unknown. V and J calls and clone size are as listed in that table; D and trimming were resolved from the DNA. This sample is represented by about 180,000 clones; roughly 75% of them were singletons. The top ten hold 5.7% of the sample.

The sequence was obtained from a man aged 40-49 years in good health and CMV-seronegative. The chain is made from TRBV18 and TRBJ1-5; 9 nucleotides in the junction match TRBD1. The material sequenced was PBMCs. The CDR3 region reads CASSPPRGQGNQPQHF. The DNA sequence is as follows: TGTGCCAGCTCACCACCAAGAGGACAGGGGAATCAGCCCCAGCATTTT. Extended through the reference TRBV18 and TRBJ1-5 proteins, this CDR3 yields the full variable domain: NAGVMQNPRHLVRRRGQEARLRCSPMKGHSHVYWYRQLPEEGLKFMVYLQKENIIDESGMPKERFSAEFPKEGPSILRIQQVVRGDSAAYFCASSPPRGQGNQPQHFGDGTRLSIL.